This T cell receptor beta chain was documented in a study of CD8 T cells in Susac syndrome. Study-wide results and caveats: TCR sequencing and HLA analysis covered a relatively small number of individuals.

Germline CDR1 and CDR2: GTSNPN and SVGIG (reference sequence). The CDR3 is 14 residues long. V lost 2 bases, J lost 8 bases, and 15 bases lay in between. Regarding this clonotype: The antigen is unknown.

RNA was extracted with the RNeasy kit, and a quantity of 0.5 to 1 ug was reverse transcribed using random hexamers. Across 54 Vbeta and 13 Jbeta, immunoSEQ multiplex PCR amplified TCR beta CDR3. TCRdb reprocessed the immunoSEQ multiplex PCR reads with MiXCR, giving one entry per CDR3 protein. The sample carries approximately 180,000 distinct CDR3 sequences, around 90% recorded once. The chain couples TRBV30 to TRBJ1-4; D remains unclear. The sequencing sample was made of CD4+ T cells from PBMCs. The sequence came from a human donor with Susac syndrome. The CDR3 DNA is TGTGCCTGGAGTCCGGAACCCACGGGAGAAAAACTGTTTTTT. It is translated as CAWSPEPTGEKLFF.